The present T cell receptor (beta chain) was sequenced within a study of CD8 T cells in Susac syndrome. Sequencing of TCR beta was performed on blood CD8+ and CD4+ T cells. TEMRA cells were FACS-enriched, unlike CD8+ and CD4+ T cells, which were negatively isolated. This CDR3 region has 15 residues. V shed 7 bases and J shed 0 bases, with 14 bases lying between them. The V gene's germline CDR1 is SNHLY and CDR2 FYNNEI. It was with random hexamers that roughly 0.45 to 1 ug RNA was reverse transcribed. The CDR3 of TCR beta was amplified by immunoSEQ multiplex PCR across 54 Vbeta and 13 Jbeta. A single record per CDR3 protein comes from TCRdb applying MiXCR to the immunoSEQ multiplex PCR reads. The table records 150,000 to 200,000 distinct CDR3 sequences, approximately 94% of them present only once.

The J gene is TRBJ2-3, the V gene TRBV2, with D perhaps TRBD1 or TRBD2 (5 bases each). This TCR was recovered from a human donor with multiple sclerosis. The material sequenced was CD4+ T cells from PBMCs. DNA for the CDR3: TGTGCCAGCACCCGGGACCCACGGAGCACAGATACGCAGTATTTT. Translating it yields CASTRDPRSTDTQYF.